Each of the 2 T cell receptor beta chains below was sequenced from the same sample in a study of CD8 T cells in ankylosing spondylitis. TCRdb called the 5' RACE reads again in MiXCR, with one record for every CDR3 protein. The sample has hundreds of thousands of distinct CDR3 sequences, under 8.5% seen once. Sequencing input: blood, either unsorted or a sorted T cell fraction (not recorded which). These receptors were collected from a female donor with ankylosing spondylitis or in good health (not recorded which).

This clonotype showed up just a few times. The chain links TRBV7-2 to TRBJ2-5; TRBD2 aligns across 7 bases. V lost 0 bases to trimming and J lost 2 bases; unmatched junction nucleotides: 3. CDR3 length: 15 residues. Germline values: CDR1 SGHTA, CDR2 FQGNSA. CDR3 nucleotides: TGTGCCAGCAGCTTAGCCTCGGGGGGACAAGAGACCCAGTACTTC. This sequence encodes CASSLASGGQETQYF.

In its sample, this clonotype was seen many times. The chain carries TRBV25-1 and TRBJ2-2; D possibly matches TRBD1 or TRBD2 (5 bases each). V was pared by 6 bases and J by 0 bases, with 17 bases between. Germline CDR1 and CDR2: MGHDK and SYGVNS. The CDR3 is made up of 17 amino acids. Here the CDR3 reads CASRETGTTTNTGELFF. The CDR3 DNA sequence: TGTGCCAGCAGAGAGACCGGGACGACGACGAACACCGGGGAGCTGTTTTTT.